The 7 T cell receptor beta chains below were found in one sample sequenced in a study of T cell responses to AZD1222 COVID-19 vaccine. Measured with immunoSEQ multiplex PCR; TCRdb has only the in-frame clones, and not every one. The repertoire holds about 150,000 clones, with roughly 90% as singletons. The source was peripheral blood, collected 28 days after the second AZD1222 dose. These receptors all stem from an adult who received the AZD1222 COVID-19 vaccine.

This chain connects TRBV18 to TRBJ2-3; D remains unclear. Trimming left V 1 base short and J 2 bases short, with 13 bases between. The CDR3 runs to 16 residues. Per germline, CDR1 KGHSH and CDR2 LQKENI. CDR3 nucleotides: TGTGCCAGCTCACCACGAGACCAGATCTTCACAGATACGCAGTATTTT. It codes for CASSPRDQIFTDTQYF. The whole variable domain, remainder taken from reference TRBV18 and TRBJ2-3, is NAGVMQNPRHLVRRRGQEARLRCSPMKGHSHVYWYRQLPEEGLKFMVYLQKENIIDESGMPKERFSAEFPKEGPSILRIQQVVRGDSAAYFCASSPRDQIFTDTQYFGPGTRLTVL.

The V and J genes are TRBV5-1 and TRBJ2-7; TRBD2 aligns across 13 bases. The V gene end was trimmed by 7 bases and the J gene end by 2 bases; junction bases not matched to a gene: 6. There are 15 residues in the CDR3. The germline gives CDR1 SGHRS, CDR2 YFSETQ. The CDR3 here is CASGTGLAGAYEQYF. The CDR3 DNA reads TGCGCCAGCGGCACCGGACTAGCGGGAGCCTACGAGCAGTACTTC.

The chain employs TRBV21-1 and TRBJ1-1. TRBV21-1 is annotated as a pseudogene. The CDR3 sequence is 15 residues long. CDR3 loop: CASSPRRATPCEAFF. CDR3 in DNA: TGTGCCAGCAGCCCCCGAAGGGCCACTCCTTGCGAAGCTTTCTTT.

The chain has TRBV28 and TRBJ2-3, with 13 bases that match TRBD2. Germline V gives CDR1 MDHEN, CDR2 SYDVKM. This CDR3 comprises 16 residues. The V and J ends lost 6 bases and 1 base, in that order; junction bases with no gene match: 4. CDR3 in DNA: TGTGCCAGCAGGACTGGGACTAGCGGGGGCACAGATACGCAGTATTTT. Translating gives CASRTGTSGGTDTQYF.

The chain uses TRBV6-5 and TRBJ2-7, with 8 bases matching TRBD1. The germline V gene has CDR1 MNHEY and CDR2 SVGAGI. The CDR3 is made up of 15 amino acids. With 4 bases clipped from V and 2 bases from J, the junction kept 7 bases outside the gene matches. The CDR3 sequence: CASSFRTGLAYEQYF. The CDR3 DNA is TGTGCCAGCAGTTTTAGGACAGGGTTGGCCTACGAGCAGTACTTC.

This chain links TRBV7-8 with TRBJ1-5; a weak D match, TRBD1 (6 bases). This CDR3 has 15 residues. Germline values: CDR1 SGHVS, CDR2 FQNEAQ. V gave up 0 bases and J gave up 3 bases, with 9 bases separating them. This CDR3 is CASSLATGNNQPQHF. The DNA for the CDR3 is TGTGCCAGCAGCTTAGCCACAGGGAACAATCAGCCCCAGCATTTT.

A few counts support this clone. The same CDR3 arises from other DNA sequences in this sample as well. V usage is TRBV2 and J usage is TRBJ1-5, with D maybe TRBD1 (6 bases). Germline CDR1 reads SNHLY; CDR2 reads FYNNEI. V shed 3 bases and J shed 6 bases, with 9 bases lying between them. The CDR3 contains 13 residues. Here the CDR3 DNA reads TGTGCCAGCAGTGAGGGAGGGGGTCAGCCCCAGCATTTT. Translated: CASSEGGGQPQHF.